This T cell receptor beta chain was recorded in a study of human T cells and chemical hapten exposure. The V gene's germline CDR1 is ENHRY and CDR2 SYGVKD. V lost 11 bases, J lost 1 base, and 26 bases stayed unmatched. CDR3 length equals 19 residues. Study-wide results and limits: PT1 expanded TCR counts and patch test score were linked, and their correlation was positive.

Time point given: patch test 2, 6 weeks after DPC sensitization. Noted treatment: therapeutic diphenylcyclopropenone sensitization with weekly scalp DPC. Patch tests were applied only after blood draws. Suited to DPC and affected by alopecia, the donors ranged from 18 to 70 years old. Concerning this clonotype: Its antigen remains unidentified.

The authors' processing: Sequenced samples showed a median of around 93,000 TCRs each, with counts running from around 20,000 to 690,000. TCRdb called the RACE reads again in MiXCR, with one record for every CDR3 protein. V and J calls and clone size were set by TCRdb, not the authors. The table shows 85,000 to 100,000 distinct CDR3 sequences, with 9.5% to 12% occurring only once. Material: whole blood, obtained in connection with sensitization to the hapten diphenylcyclopropenone (DPC). The clonotype was recovered from a man between 40 and 49 years old with alopecia areata. Some clones in this sample may be carry-over from other donors' samples. The V and J genes are TRBV10-3 and TRBJ2-7, with 7 nucleotides matching TRBD1. CDR3 nucleotides: TGTGCCGGCGGAGAGCCCCTGGTCCTAATAGGGGGCAAGTCCTACGAGCAGTACGTC. Amino acid sequence: CAGGEPLVLIGGKSYEQYV.